These 32 T cell receptor beta chains share one sample of origin, sequenced in a study of control samples from healthy donors and cancer patients. Profiled with immunoSEQ multiplex PCR; TCRdb holds only in-frame clones, not every one. Seen here are around 130,000 clones, about nine tenths observed once, and the top ten hold approximately 8%. The sequenced sample was PBMCs. Source of these receptors: a man between 50 and 59 years old with head and neck cancer.

With respect to this clone: Additional DNA sequences in this sample encode the identical CDR3. The rearrangement links TRBV6-5 to TRBJ2-7, with 7 bases identical to TRBD2. The CDR3 runs 14 residues. V was pared by 6 bases and J by 2 bases, with 7 bases of the junction left unmatched. CDR1 and CDR2 (germline): MNHEY, SVGAGI. The CDR3 DNA sequence: TGTGCCAGCAGGAGCGGGACCGGAGCCTACGAGCAGTACTTC. It specifies CASRSGTGAYEQYF.

J is TRBJ2-1 and V is TRBV18; perhaps TRBD1 as D (6 bases). The germline V gene has CDR1 KGHSH and CDR2 LQKENI. The length of the CDR3 is 14 residues. Trimming cost V 3 bases and J 8 bases, with 14 bases left between them. The CDR3 here is CASSPGRGRDEQFF. CDR3 nucleotides: TGTGCCAGCTCACCGGGCAGGGGTAGGGATGAGCAGTTCTTC. Drawing the rest from reference TRBV18 and TRBJ2-1, the complete variable domain is NAGVMQNPRHLVRRRGQEARLRCSPMKGHSHVYWYRQLPEEGLKFMVYLQKENIIDESGMPKERFSAEFPKEGPSILRIQQVVRGDSAAYFCASSPGRGRDEQFFGPGTRLTVL.

The gene calls are TRBV27 and TRBJ1-2; no clear D gene. Trimming took 6 bases from V and 8 from J, leaving 16 bases between them. Looked up from germline, CDR1 is MNHEY and CDR2 is SMNVEV (reference sequence). This CDR3 is 13 amino acids long. CDR3: CASSTGQIGGYTF. The CDR3, as DNA: TGTGCCAGCAGCACGGGCCAAATAGGGGGCTACACCTTC.

The CDR3, as DNA: TGTGCCAGCAGCCCGGACGGGCTAATGCATGAAGCTTTCTTT. It yields the protein CASSPDGLMHEAFF. This rearrangement joins TRBV7-2 to TRBJ1-1; D ambiguous. CDR1 and CDR2 (germline): SGHTA, FQGNSA. CDR3 size: 14 residues. Trimming took off 5 bases at V and 7 bases at J, with 17 bases between the two ends. The entire variable domain, with the rest obtained from reference TRBV7-2 and TRBJ1-1, is as follows: GAGVSQSPSNKVTEKGKDVELRCDPISGHTALYWYRQSLGQGLEFLIYFQGNSAPDKSGLPSDRFSAERTGGSVSTLTIQRTQQEDSAVYLCASSPDGLMHEAFFGQGTRLTVV.

The V gene is TRBV10-2, the J gene TRBJ1-3; D is ambiguous. This CDR3 comprises 12 residues. CDR1 and CDR2 (germline): WSHSY, SAAADI. V was pared by 8 bases and J by 2 bases, with 7 bases between. CDR3 residues: CASGQTGNTIYF. CDR3 nucleotide sequence: TGCGCCAGCGGCCAGACTGGAAACACCATATATTTT.

The DNA of the CDR3 is TGTGCCAGCAGTTTTAATGAGCAGTTCTTC. Translated, it gives CASSFNEQFF. The chain recombines TRBV6-5 with TRBJ2-1; D gene unclear. Germline lookup yields CDR1 MNHEY and CDR2 SVGAGI. V was pared by 4 bases and J by 7 bases, with 2 bases between. This CDR3 has 10 residues.

The chain carries TRBV3-1 (or the pseudogene TRBV3-2) and TRBJ2-7, with 11 nucleotides matching TRBD2. The V gene end was trimmed by 4 bases and the J gene end by 4 bases; junction bases not matched to a gene: 9. Per the germline V gene, CDR1 is LGHDT and CDR2 is YNNKEL (reference sequence). The CDR3 has 16 amino acids. The CDR3 protein is CASSRSLLAGGYEQYF. For the CDR3, the DNA is TGTGCCAGCAGCCGCTCCCTCCTAGCGGGGGGATACGAGCAGTACTTC.

This chain joins TRBV3-1 (or the pseudogene TRBV3-2) and TRBJ2-3, with D possibly TRBD1 on 5 matching bases. The germline V gene encodes CDR1 LGHDT and CDR2 YNNKEL (reference sequence). The CDR3 extends over 16 amino acids. Trimming removed 0 bases at V and 3 bases at J, with 13 bases between. CDR3 residues: CASSQDQGSATDTQYF. The CDR3 DNA follows: TGTGCCAGCAGCCAAGATCAGGGCTCAGCAACAGATACGCAGTATTTT.

Only one count was recorded for this clone. V and J are TRBV24-1 and TRBJ2-1, with D perhaps being TRBD1 or TRBD2 (5 bases each). Germline V gene sequence: CDR1 KGHDR, CDR2 SFDVKD. This CDR3 is built from 13 residues. Trimming stripped 5 bases from V and 10 bases from J, with 14 bases between. The CDR3 DNA sequence: TGTGCCACCAGTGTTAGGGGAGCCAGAGAGCAGTTCTTC. This encodes CATSVRGAREQFF.

J is TRBJ2-7 and V is TRBV5-1, with D tentatively TRBD1 (5 bases). Trimming removed 4 bases from V and 0 bases from J, with 11 bases in between. The CDR3 is 14 amino acids. CDR1 is SGHRS and CDR2 is YFSETQ in the germline V gene. The CDR3 is CASSTDRPSYEQYF. CDR3 in DNA: TGCGCCAGCAGCACCGACAGACCCTCCTACGAGCAGTACTTC.

The chain uses TRBV9 and TRBJ2-7; the match to TRBD2 covers 8 bases. The CDR3 loop spans 16 amino acids. V shed 4 bases and J 6 bases; nucleotides not matched to a gene: 15. Per germline, CDR1 SGDLS and CDR2 YYNGEE. CDR3 coding DNA: TGTGCCAGCAGCCCCCCCAGCGGGAGCCACCTCGGCGAGCAGTACTTC. It translates to CASSPPSGSHLGEQYF.

The chain recombines TRBV3-1 (or the pseudogene TRBV3-2) with TRBJ2-1, with D perhaps matching TRBD2 (5 bases). V was shortened by 3 bases and J by 7 bases, with 16 bases between the two germline ends. Germline V CDR1 and CDR2: LGHDT, YNNKEL (reference sequence). The CDR3 consists of 15 residues. This CDR3 is CASSQRITGKNEQFF. CDR3 DNA sequence: TGTGCCAGCAGCCAGAGAATTACCGGGAAGAATGAGCAGTTCTTC.

The chain is built from TRBV19 and TRBJ2-1, with 9 bases aligning to TRBD2. CDR1 LNHDA and CDR2 SQIVND come from the germline V gene (reference sequence). The CDR3 is 15 residues long. After removal of 7 bases from V and 4 bases from J, the junction contained 8 bases not matched to a gene. The CDR3, as DNA: TGTGCCAGTACCCCCCAGCGGGAGGTATACAATGAGCAGTTCTTC. It specifies CASTPQREVYNEQFF.

This clone appeared a single time. The CDR3: CASSPWFGDDEQFF. CDR3 bases: TGTGCCAGCAGTCCGTGGTTTGGGGACGATGAGCAGTTCTTC. This rearrangement joins TRBV27 to TRBJ2-1; either TRBD1 or TRBD2 may fit D (5 bases each). V shed 5 bases and J shed 8 bases, with 16 bases lying between them. This CDR3 is built from 14 residues. Per the germline V gene, CDR1 is MNHEY and CDR2 is SMNVEV (reference sequence).

This clone was picked up a small number of times. This chain uses TRBV19 with TRBJ2-1; D unresolved. The V end lost 3 bases, the J end lost 10 bases, and 13 bases lay between the germline ends. Germline CDR1 reads LNHDA; CDR2 reads SQIVND (reference sequence). There are 13 residues in the CDR3. This CDR3 reads CASSIQVPAEQFF. DNA for the CDR3: TGTGCCAGTAGTATTCAGGTTCCCGCAGAGCAGTTCTTC.

The V and J genes are TRBV5-1 and TRBJ1-5; 9 bases agree with TRBD1. Per germline, CDR1 SGHRS and CDR2 YFSETQ. V was pared by 0 bases and J by 4 bases, with 2 bases of the junction left unmatched. The CDR3 sequence is 15 residues long. This CDR3 is CASSLAGQGNQPQHF. The CDR3 DNA reads TGCGCCAGCAGCTTGGCGGGACAGGGAAATCAGCCCCAGCATTTT. Complete variable domain (other parts from reference TRBV5-1 and TRBJ1-5): KAGVTQTPRYLIKTRGQQVTLSCSPISGHRSVSWYQQTPGQGLQFLFEYFSETQRNKGNFPGRFSGRQFSNSRSEMNVSTLELGDSALYLCASSLAGQGNQPQHFGDGTRLSIL.

The chain links TRBV19 to TRBJ1-2; D might be TRBD1 (6 bases). V dropped 3 bases and J dropped 0 bases, with 11 bases sitting between them. The CDR3 extends over 15 amino acids. Germline V gene sequence: CDR1 LNHDA, CDR2 SQIVND (reference sequence). The CDR3 region is CASSIGGPSNYGYTF. The CDR3 nucleotides read TGTGCCAGTAGTATTGGGGGGCCTTCTAACTATGGCTACACCTTC.

V usage is TRBV2 and J usage is TRBJ2-5; 7 nucleotides align to TRBD1. V gave up 6 bases and J gave up 5 bases; unmatched junction bases: 9. From germline, CDR1 is SNHLY and CDR2 FYNNEI. The CDR3 totals 14 residues. Here the CDR3 reads CASRRRQGRETQYF. CDR3 bases: TGTGCCAGCAGGAGAAGACAGGGCCGGGAGACCCAGTACTTC.

The rearrangement uses TRBV5-1 and TRBJ2-1; no clear D. Per germline, CDR1 SGHRS and CDR2 YFSETQ. The ends were cut back, 4 bases at V and 3 bases at J, with 5 bases in the middle. The CDR3 runs to 12 residues. The CDR3 DNA is TGCGCCAGCAGCGCGGACTACAATGAGCAGTTCTTC. Translation gives CASSADYNEQFF.

V and J are TRBV7-9 and TRBJ1-3; D remains unclear. The V gene lost 4 bases and the J gene lost 0 bases, with 4 bases spanning the gap. CDR1 and CDR2 (germline): SEHNR, FQNEAQ (reference sequence). This CDR3 has 13 amino acids. The CDR3 is CASSSNSGNTIYF. The DNA for the CDR3 is TGTGCCAGCAGCTCTAACTCTGGAAACACCATATATTTT.

The chain carries TRBV10-1 and TRBJ2-1, with 8 bases that match TRBD2. Germline V gives CDR1 WNHNN, CDR2 SYGVQD (reference sequence). The junction had 7 bases not matched to a gene; V was cut back by 3 bases and J by 15 bases. This CDR3 contains 12 residues. CDR3 coding DNA: TGCGCCAGCAGTGATTCGGGAGGGCCGCGGTTCTTC. This encodes CASSDSGGPRFF.

This chain uses TRBV19 with TRBJ1-1; D is undetermined. The V gene lost 5 bases and the J gene lost 7 bases, with 11 bases spanning the gap. The CDR3 has 12 residues. Germline assignment: CDR1 LNHDA and CDR2 SQIVND (reference sequence). Written as DNA, the CDR3 is TGTGCCAGTAGTTATGGGGTTCGTGAAGCTTTCTTT. Its translation: CASSYGVREAFF.

This sequence joins TRBV11-3 and TRBJ2-1, with D possibly being TRBD2 (5 bases). This CDR3 is 15 amino acids long. Per the germline V gene, CDR1 is SGHNT and CDR2 is YENEEA. The V end lost 1 base, the J end lost 0 bases, and 7 bases lay between the germline ends. In DNA form, the CDR3 reads TGTGCCAGCAGCTTAGGAGGGAGCTCCTACAATGAGCAGTTCTTC. Its protein is CASSLGGSSYNEQFF.

V and J are TRBV7-9 and TRBJ2-2; 10 nucleotides line up with TRBD2. CDR3 length: 17 residues. From germline, CDR1 is SEHNR and CDR2 FQNEAQ (reference sequence). V trimming: 1 base; J trimming: 6 bases; junction bases outside the gene matches: 8. The CDR3 nucleotides read TGTGCCAGCAGCTTAGAGCGGCTAGCGGGGGCCCCCGGGGAGCTGTTTTTT. It is translated as CASSLERLAGAPGELFF. The entire variable domain, with the rest obtained from reference TRBV7-9 and TRBJ2-2, is as follows: DTGVSQNPRHKITKRGQNVTFRCDPISEHNRLYWYRQTLGQGPEFLTYFQNEAQLEKSRLLSDRFSAERPKGSFSTLEIQRTEQGDSAMYLCASSLERLAGAPGELFFGEGSRLTVL.

The chain recombines TRBV3-1 (or the pseudogene TRBV3-2) with TRBJ2-1; TRBD2 matches at 8 bases. The CDR3 runs 15 residues. The ends lost 6 bases at V and 7 bases at J; junction bases unmatched: 11. Per germline, CDR1 LGHDT and CDR2 YNNKEL (reference sequence). The CDR3: CASSSLRGGGNEQFF. CDR3 bases: TGTGCCAGCAGTAGCTTACGGGGGGGCGGGAATGAGCAGTTCTTC.

The chain combines TRBV5-1 with TRBJ1-4; possible D gene TRBD1, 5 bases. The CDR3 sequence is 18 residues long. Trimming removed 4 bases from V and 3 bases from J, with 22 bases in between. CDR1 and CDR2 from the germline V gene are SGHRS and YFSETQ. This CDR3 reads CASSPTVSGGLANEKLFF. The CDR3 coding sequence is TGCGCCAGCAGCCCGACTGTTTCGGGGGGGTTGGCTAATGAAAAACTGTTTTTT.

The chain has TRBV16 and TRBJ2-5; D not certain. CDR3 length: 14 residues. Trimming stripped 1 base from V and 1 base from J, with 7 bases between. Germline CDR1 KGHSY, CDR2 FQNENV. CDR3 DNA sequence: TGTGCCAGCAGCCAATTTGCACCCCAAGAGACCCAGTACTTC. It codes for CASSQFAPQETQYF.

The table lists this clone with a few counts. This chain connects TRBV7-9 to TRBJ2-7, with D possibly TRBD2 on 6 matching bases. V was pared by 5 bases and J by 4 bases, with 15 bases between. The germline gives CDR1 SEHNR, CDR2 FQNEAQ (reference sequence). There are 14 residues in the CDR3. The CDR3 is CASSRVGGGYEQYF. The CDR3 nucleotides are TGTGCCAGCAGCCGCGTCGGGGGAGGTTACGAGCAGTACTTC.

The V and J genes are TRBV11-2 and TRBJ2-7; D is ambiguous. The CDR3 totals 14 residues. Trimming removed 1 base from V and 2 bases from J, with 9 bases in between. Germline-derived CDR1 and CDR2 are SGHAT and FQNNGV. The CDR3 protein is CASSLGARPYEQYF. CDR3 DNA: TGTGCCAGCAGCTTAGGGGCTCGGCCCTACGAGCAGTACTTC.

The chain joins TRBV11-2 to TRBJ1-1; D is uncertain. The CDR3 spans 13 residues. Germline CDR1 reads SGHAT; CDR2 reads FQNNGV. Trimming cost V 4 bases and J 0 bases, with 6 bases left between them. The CDR3 sequence: CASSSLMNTEAFF. The DNA for the CDR3 is TGTGCCAGCAGCTCCCTCATGAACACTGAAGCTTTCTTT.

This clone was seen a single time. The chain carries TRBV19 and TRBJ2-7, with D perhaps matching TRBD1 (6 bases). This CDR3 spans 15 amino acids. Per germline, CDR1 LNHDA and CDR2 SQIVND (reference sequence). V lost 6 bases, J lost 2 bases, and 17 bases lay in between. CDR3 sequence: CASRIDTGSTYEQYF. CDR3 sequence (DNA): TGTGCCAGTAGGATTGATACAGGGTCGACCTACGAGCAGTACTTC.

The chain is built from TRBV23-1 and TRBJ1-6; 7 bases line up with TRBD1. TRBV23-1 is given ORF status, its function remaining uncertain. This CDR3 has 19 amino acids. V dropped 2 bases and J dropped 0; count of bases not matched to a gene: 10. The CDR3 reads CASSQREGAPSSYNSPLHF. In DNA form, the CDR3 reads TGCGCCAGCAGTCAAAGGGAGGGGGCCCCGAGCTCCTATAATTCACCCCTCCACTTT.